What follows describes a single T cell receptor beta chain. Its specificity is not known. The V gene's germline CDR1 is SGDLS and CDR2 YYNGEE. The CDR3 has 14 amino acids. V dropped 2 bases and J dropped 4 bases, with 9 bases sitting between them. It was with unique molecular identifiers that the TCRbeta library was prepared. TCRdb passed the PCR reads through MiXCR, listing each CDR3 protein once. The sample carries about 130,000 distinct CDR3 sequences, roughly 10% recorded once. This specimen comes from a study of T-cell reconstitution after alpha-beta-depleted transplantation in children. Study-wide results and limits: Recipient T cells and thymic progenitors that survived were the source of the high TCRbeta diversity seen at day 60 in some patients. When one year had passed after transplant, most T-cell counts and diversity came from newly produced T cells. Reportedly, alpha-beta T cells present about two months post-transplant originated from several hundred expanded clones of graft origin.

This chain uses TRBV9 with TRBJ1-4; the D gene is possibly TRBD1 (6 bases). The sequenced sample was PBMCs, mostly from graft donor cells, obtained 180 days after TCRalphabeta/CD19-depleted stem cell transplant. The receptor's source is a girl less than two years old who had a stem cell transplant for combined immunodeficiency, so the T cells may come from the graft donor. CDR3 residues: CASSVGGYNEKLFF. CDR3 bases: TGTGCCAGCAGCGTCGGGGGCTATAATGAAAAACTGTTTTTT.